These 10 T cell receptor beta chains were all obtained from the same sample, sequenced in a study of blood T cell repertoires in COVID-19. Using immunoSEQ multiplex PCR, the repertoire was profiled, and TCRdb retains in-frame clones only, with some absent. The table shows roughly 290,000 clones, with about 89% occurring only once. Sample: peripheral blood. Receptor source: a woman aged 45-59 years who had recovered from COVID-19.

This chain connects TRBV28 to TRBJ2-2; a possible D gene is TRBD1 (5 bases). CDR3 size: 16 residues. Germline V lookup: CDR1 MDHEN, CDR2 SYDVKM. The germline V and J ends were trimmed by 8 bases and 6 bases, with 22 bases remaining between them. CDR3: CASLPRKGLKAGELFF. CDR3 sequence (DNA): TGTGCCAGCCTCCCCAGAAAGGGGTTGAAGGCCGGGGAGCTGTTTTTT.

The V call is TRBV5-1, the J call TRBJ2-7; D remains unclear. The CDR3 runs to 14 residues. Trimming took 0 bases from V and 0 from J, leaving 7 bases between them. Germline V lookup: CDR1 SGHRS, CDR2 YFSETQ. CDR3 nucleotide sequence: TGCGCCAGCAGCTTGGGAGGTTCCTCCTACGAGCAGTACTTC. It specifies CASSLGGSSYEQYF.

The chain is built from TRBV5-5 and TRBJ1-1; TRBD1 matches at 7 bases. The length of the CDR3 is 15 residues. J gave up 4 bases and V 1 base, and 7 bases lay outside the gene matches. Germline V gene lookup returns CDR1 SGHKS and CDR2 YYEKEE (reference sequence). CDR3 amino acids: CASSLIYRGGTEAFF. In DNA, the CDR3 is TGTGCCAGCAGCTTGATATACAGGGGAGGCACTGAAGCTTTCTTT.

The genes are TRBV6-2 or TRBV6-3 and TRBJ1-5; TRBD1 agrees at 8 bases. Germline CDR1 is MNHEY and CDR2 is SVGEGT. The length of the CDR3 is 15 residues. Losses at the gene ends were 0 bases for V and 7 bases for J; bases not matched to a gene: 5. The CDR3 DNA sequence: TGTGCCAGCAGTTACTCGTGGACAGGGCGACAGCCCCAGCATTTT. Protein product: CASSYSWTGRQPQHF.

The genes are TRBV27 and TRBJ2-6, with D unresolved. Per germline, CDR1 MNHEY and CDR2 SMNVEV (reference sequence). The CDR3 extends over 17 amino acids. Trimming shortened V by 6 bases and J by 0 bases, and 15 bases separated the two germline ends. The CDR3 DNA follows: TGTGCCAGCAGGGCACTGGGCTCCTCCTCTGGGGCCAACGTCCTGACTTTC. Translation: CASRALGSSSGANVLTF.

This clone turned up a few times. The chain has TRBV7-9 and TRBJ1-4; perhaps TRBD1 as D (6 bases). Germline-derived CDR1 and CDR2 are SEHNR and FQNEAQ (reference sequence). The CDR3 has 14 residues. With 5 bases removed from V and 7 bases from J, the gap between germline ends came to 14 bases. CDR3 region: CASSQQGGIEKLFF. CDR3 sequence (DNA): TGTGCCAGCAGCCAACAGGGTGGGATTGAAAAACTGTTTTTT.

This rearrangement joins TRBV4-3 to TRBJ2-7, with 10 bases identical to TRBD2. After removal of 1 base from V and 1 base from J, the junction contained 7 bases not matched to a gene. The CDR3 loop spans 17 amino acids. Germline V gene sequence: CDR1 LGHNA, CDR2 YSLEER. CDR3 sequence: CASSQVASGSGSYEQYF. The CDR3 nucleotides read TGCGCCAGCAGCCAAGTGGCTAGCGGGAGTGGGTCCTACGAGCAGTACTTC.

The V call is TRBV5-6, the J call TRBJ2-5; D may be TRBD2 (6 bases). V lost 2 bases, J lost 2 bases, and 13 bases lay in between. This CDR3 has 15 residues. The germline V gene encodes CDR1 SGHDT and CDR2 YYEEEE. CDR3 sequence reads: CASSLPGLMQETQYF. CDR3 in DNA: TGTGCCAGCAGCTTACCGGGACTTATGCAAGAGACCCAGTACTTC.

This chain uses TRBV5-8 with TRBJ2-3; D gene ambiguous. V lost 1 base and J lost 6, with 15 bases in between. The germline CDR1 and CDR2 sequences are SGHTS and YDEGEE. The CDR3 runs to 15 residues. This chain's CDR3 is CASSLFQRQMDTQYF. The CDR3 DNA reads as TGTGCCAGCAGCTTGTTCCAGCGCCAGATGGATACGCAGTATTTT.

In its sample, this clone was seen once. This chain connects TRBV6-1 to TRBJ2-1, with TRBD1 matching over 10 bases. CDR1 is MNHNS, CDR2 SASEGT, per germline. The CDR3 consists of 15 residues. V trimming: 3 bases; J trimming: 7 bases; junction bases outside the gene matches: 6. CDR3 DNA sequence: TGTGCCAGCAGTGACCGACAGGGGGCGTCAAATGAGCAGTTCTTC. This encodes CASSDRQGASNEQFF.